This T cell receptor beta chain was obtained from a study of cytomegalovirus exposure and HLA in healthy donors. The protocol was immunoSEQ multiplex PCR, while the TCRdb copy is restricted to in-frame clones and leaves out a portion. The sample has 140,000 or so clones, approximately 86% seen once. Trimming stripped 2 bases from V and 12 bases from J, with 12 bases between. The CDR3 totals 11 residues. Looked up from germline, CDR1 is SGHKS and CDR2 is YYEKEE (reference sequence). Study-level findings and limits: According to a subsequent analysis, TCR clusters identified in the first cohort showed a tendency to co-occur across the 100 to 150 validation repertoires. Researchers counted around 170 TCR beta chains as cytomegalovirus-associated. Most sequenced TCRs were rare (though some public TCRs occurred in many donors). The CMV antigen specificity of three CMV-associated chains was confirmed through in vitro analysis.

Of note for this clone: Antigen specificity is unknown.

The sample comprised PBMCs. This clonotype was obtained from a man aged 18-30 years in good health and CMV-seropositive. The chain uses TRBV5-5 and TRBJ2-7; D is perhaps TRBD1 (5 bases). CDR3 loop: CASSFDSERYF. CDR3 nucleotides: TGTGCCAGCAGCTTTGACAGTGAAAGGTACTTC.